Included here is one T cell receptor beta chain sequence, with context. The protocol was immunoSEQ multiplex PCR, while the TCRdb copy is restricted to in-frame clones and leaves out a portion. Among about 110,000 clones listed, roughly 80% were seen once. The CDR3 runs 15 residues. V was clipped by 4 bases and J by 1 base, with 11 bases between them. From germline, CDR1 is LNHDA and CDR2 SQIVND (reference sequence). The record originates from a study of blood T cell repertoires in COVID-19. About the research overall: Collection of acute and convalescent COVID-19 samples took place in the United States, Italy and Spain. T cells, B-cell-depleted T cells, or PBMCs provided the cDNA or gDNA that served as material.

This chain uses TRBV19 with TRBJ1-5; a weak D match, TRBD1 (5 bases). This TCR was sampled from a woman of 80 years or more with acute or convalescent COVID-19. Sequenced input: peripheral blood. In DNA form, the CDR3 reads TGTGCCAGTAGTAACGGGGGATGGAGCAATCAGCCCCAGCATTTT. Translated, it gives CASSNGGWSNQPQHF. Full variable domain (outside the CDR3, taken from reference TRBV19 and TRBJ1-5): DGGITQSPKYLFRKEGQNVTLSCEQNLNHDAMYWYRQDPGQGLRLIYYSQIVNDFQKGDIAEGYSVSREKKESFPLTVTSAQKNPTAFYLCASSNGGWSNQPQHFGDGTRLSIL.